This T cell receptor beta chain was profiled in a study of T-cell reconstitution after alpha-beta-depleted transplantation in children. Notes on the study in general: Surviving recipient T cells and intrathymic progenitors accounted for some patients' high TCRbeta diversity at day 60. After one year, T-cell counts and TCRbeta diversity mostly came from new T cells.

This clonotype was detected many times. As yet, its antigen is unknown. Germline V gene sequence: CDR1 MNHEY, CDR2 SVGEGT. This CDR3 spans 12 amino acids. V gave up 7 bases and J gave up 16 bases; unmatched junction bases: 13. Researchers prepared the TCRbeta library using unique molecular identifiers, the study reports. One entry per CDR3 protein results from TCRdb running MiXCR on the PCR reads. The profile shows about 200,000 distinct CDR3 sequences, approximately 6.9% of them singletons. The chain combines TRBV6-2 or TRBV6-3 with TRBJ2-1; 7 nucleotides align to TRBD1. Sample: PBMCs, taken before TCRalphabeta/CD19-depleted stem cell transplant. This receptor was obtained from a boy younger than 10 with acute lymphoblastic leukemia, due to receive a stem cell transplant. CDR3 residues: CASIGLGTVLFF. CDR3 sequence (DNA): TGTGCCAGCATCGGTCTGGGGACAGTGCTATTCTTC.